Presented here are 19 T cell receptor beta chains from one specimen sequenced in a study of CD8 T cells in Susac syndrome. RNA amounts of about 0.5 to 1 ug underwent reverse transcription with random hexamers. TCRdb re-derived calls from the immunoSEQ multiplex PCR reads in MiXCR, one entry per CDR3 protein. This sample has 130,000 or so distinct CDR3 sequences, with over 90% found just once. Sequencing used CD4+ T cells from PBMCs. The receptors originated from a human donor with Susac syndrome.

V gene TRBV20-1 combines with J gene TRBJ1-2; TRBD1 agrees at 7 bases. CDR1 is DFQATT, CDR2 SNEGSKA, per germline (reference sequence). Unmatched junction bases numbered 8, after V lost 3 bases and J lost 4 bases. The CDR3 extends over 14 amino acids. In DNA form, the CDR3 reads TGCAGTGCTAGCCAAGGGGGCTCAGGCTATGGCTACACCTTC. This codes for CSASQGGSGYGYTF.

The rearrangement joins TRBV30 to TRBJ1-5, with TRBD1 matching 7 bases. Trimming took 2 bases from V and 6 from J; bases not matched to a gene: 7. This CDR3 region has 14 residues. The germline V gene encodes CDR1 GTSNPN and CDR2 SVGIG (reference sequence). As DNA, the CDR3 is TGTGCCTGGAGTACCCGGACAGGCGGTCAGCCCCAGCATTTT. It encodes CAWSTRTGGQPQHF. Based on the CDR3 plus reference TRBV30 and TRBJ1-5, the full variable domain is SQTIHQWPATLVQPVGSPLSLECTVEGTSNPNLYWYRQAAGRGLQLLFYSVGIGQISSEVPQNLSASRPQDRQFILSSKKLLLSDSGFYLCAWSTRTGGQPQHFGDGTRLSIL.

The chain joins TRBV20-1 to TRBJ1-5, with D possibly TRBD1 on 5 matching bases. This CDR3 is built from 15 residues. Germline loops: CDR1 DFQATT, CDR2 SNEGSKA (reference sequence). Between the trimmed V and J ends, which lost 6 bases and 5 bases, there was a span of 20 bases. The CDR3 DNA reads TGCAGTGCCTTCCCCTTAGGCAGGGATGATCAGCCCCAGCATTTT. Translated, it gives CSAFPLGRDDQPQHF.

The chain has TRBV27 and TRBJ2-5; D is ambiguous. The CDR3 runs 12 residues. CDR1 is MNHEY, CDR2 SMNVEV, per germline (reference sequence). The V end lost 8 bases, the J end lost 1 base, and 8 bases lay between the germline ends. The DNA for the CDR3 is TGTGCCAGCGGCGGACGCCAAGAGACCCAGTACTTC. Translation: CASGGRQETQYF.

This clonotype occurred once. This chain joins TRBV6-6 and TRBJ1-1, with TRBD1 matching 10 bases. The CDR3 has 14 residues. CDR1 MNHNY and CDR2 SVGAGI come from the germline V gene (reference sequence). V lost 10 bases, J lost 3 bases, and 8 bases stayed unmatched. CDR3 sequence (DNA): TGTGCCATACGACAGGGGGCGAAAGACACTGAAGCTTTCTTT. The encoded protein is CAIRQGAKDTEAFF.

The chain links TRBV29-1 to TRBJ2-4; D is uncertain. With 4 bases removed from V and 1 base from J, the gap between germline ends came to 17 bases. The CDR3 totals 16 residues. CDR1 is SQVTM, CDR2 ANQGSEA, per germline. CDR3 region: CSVVSTIGWAKNIQYF. In nucleotides, the CDR3 is TGCAGCGTTGTGTCCACGATAGGATGGGCCAAAAACATTCAGTACTTC.

V and J are TRBV19 and TRBJ2-1; 10 nucleotides match TRBD2. The CDR3 contains 15 residues. Looked up from germline, CDR1 is LNHDA and CDR2 is SQIVND (reference sequence). J gave up 9 bases and V 3 bases, and 8 bases lay outside the gene matches. In DNA, the CDR3 is TGTGCCAGTAGTATGGTCCTAGCGGGAGTTGGTGAGCAGTTCTTC. This encodes CASSMVLAGVGEQFF. Full variable domain (missing parts from reference TRBV19 and TRBJ2-1): DGGITQSPKYLFRKEGQNVTLSCEQNLNHDAMYWYRQDPGQGLRLIYYSQIVNDFQKGDIAEGYSVSREKKESFPLTVTSAQKNPTAFYLCASSMVLAGVGEQFFGPGTRLTVL.

The chain uses TRBV27 and TRBJ2-7; D is ambiguous. With 6 bases removed from V and 2 bases from J, the gap between germline ends came to 8 bases. The CDR3 length is 12 residues. Per the germline V gene, CDR1 is MNHEY and CDR2 is SMNVEV (reference sequence). The CDR3 DNA reads as TGTGCCAGCAGGCTGTCGCCCTACGAGCAGTACTTC. It encodes CASRLSPYEQYF.

For the CDR3, the DNA is TGCAGTGCTAGTGGAGCGGGGACAGCACCATGGGAAAAACTGTTTTTT. This codes for CSASGAGTAPWEKLFF. The V call is TRBV20-1, the J call TRBJ1-4; TRBD1 matches at 7 bases. The CDR3 extends over 16 amino acids. Per the germline V gene, CDR1 is DFQATT and CDR2 is SNEGSKA (reference sequence). J was trimmed by 8 bases and V by 3 bases; bases with no gene match: 15.

This rearrangement joins TRBV7-2 to TRBJ1-1, with D perhaps TRBD1 (6 bases). The CDR3 has 19 residues. The germline V and J ends were trimmed by 5 bases and 0 bases, with 25 bases remaining between them. Germline values: CDR1 SGHTA, CDR2 FQGNSA. For the CDR3, the DNA is TGTGCCAGCAGCCCCCGTGTGGGGGGTTTGACAGGTCTGAACACTGAAGCTTTCTTT. As protein: CASSPRVGGLTGLNTEAFF. Full variable domain (outside the CDR3, taken from reference TRBV7-2 and TRBJ1-1): GAGVSQSPSNKVTEKGKDVELRCDPISGHTALYWYRQSLGQGLEFLIYFQGNSAPDKSGLPSDRFSAERTGGSVSTLTIQRTQQEDSAVYLCASSPRVGGLTGLNTEAFFGQGTRLTVV.

The chain recombines TRBV5-4 with TRBJ1-2, with a weak D call TRBD1 (6 bases). Trimming removed 4 bases at V and 10 bases at J, with 14 bases between. The CDR3 has 12 residues. Germline values: CDR1 SGHNT, CDR2 YYREEE (reference sequence). The CDR3 DNA follows: TGTGCCAGCAGCCCCCAAGGGGGGCTCTACACCTTC. It specifies CASSPQGGLYTF.

This chain joins TRBV18 and TRBJ1-2; no definite D call. Trimming left V 3 bases short and J 4 bases short, with 6 bases between. This CDR3 has 12 amino acids. Germline-derived CDR1 and CDR2 are KGHSH and LQKENI. The CDR3 nucleotides read TGTGCCAGCTCACCCTACCCCTATGGCTACACCTTC. Translated: CASSPYPYGYTF.

The chain joins TRBV5-1 to TRBJ2-7; 10 positions agree with TRBD1. Unmatched junction bases numbered 6, after V lost 6 bases and J lost 6 bases. Germline assignment: CDR1 SGHRS and CDR2 YFSETQ. CDR3 length equals 13 residues. CDR3 sequence reads: CASNPGQGSEQYF. The CDR3 nucleotides are TGCGCCAGCAACCCGGGACAGGGGTCCGAGCAGTACTTC.

The genes are TRBV7-2 and TRBJ1-1; D possibly corresponds to TRBD1 (5 bases). Trimming pared 0 bases from V and 5 bases from J, leaving 16 bases between. This CDR3 has 16 amino acids. Germline CDR1 is SGHTA and CDR2 is FQGNSA. CDR3 nucleotides: TGTGCCAGCAGCTTAGCGACGAGGGGCAGCATTACTGAAGCTTTCTTT. The encoded protein is CASSLATRGSITEAFF.

V is TRBV3-1 and J is TRBJ2-1; the match to TRBD2 covers 14 bases. J lost 2 bases, V lost 4 bases, and 1 base had no gene match. CDR3 length equals 16 residues. From germline, CDR1 is LGHDT and CDR2 YNNKEL (reference sequence). In DNA, the CDR3 is TGTGCCAGCAGCCGGGGACTAGCGGGAGCCTACAATGAGCAGTTCTTC. This translates into CASSRGLAGAYNEQFF.

This chain connects TRBV9 to TRBJ2-3, with D maybe TRBD2 (5 bases). This CDR3 spans 14 amino acids. V shed 4 bases and J shed 3 bases, with 12 bases lying between them. The germline gives CDR1 SGDLS, CDR2 YYNGEE. DNA for the CDR3: TGTGCCAGCAGCCGCGCGGAGGTGACAGATACGCAGTATTTT. This translates into CASSRAEVTDTQYF.

This sequence joins TRBV10-3 and TRBJ2-3, with TRBD1 as a possible D gene (5 bases). The CDR3 has 13 residues. Germline values: CDR1 ENHRY, CDR2 SYGVKD. V was clipped by 10 bases and J by 0 bases, with 11 bases between them. The CDR3 region is CATRALSTDTQYF. CDR3 in DNA: TGTGCCACCAGGGCATTAAGCACAGATACGCAGTATTTT.

The CDR3 DNA is TGTGCCAGCAGCTCCCGACAGGGAGATGAAAAACTGTTTTTT. It specifies CASSSRQGDEKLFF. V gene TRBV12-3 or TRBV12-4 combines with J gene TRBJ1-4, with TRBD1 matching over 7 bases. V shed 6 bases, J shed 6 bases, and the junction held 7 bases outside the gene matches. The CDR3 totals 14 residues.

The V gene is TRBV12-3 or TRBV12-4, the J gene TRBJ2-5, with 8 bases lining up with TRBD2. The V gene end was trimmed by 2 bases and the J gene end by 6 bases; junction bases not matched to a gene: 5. The CDR3 covers 14 residues. CDR3 nucleotides: TGTGCCAGCAGTTTATCGGGGGGGGATAAGACCCAGTACTTC. Its translation is CASSLSGGDKTQYF.